The 3 T cell receptor beta chains listed next were all sequenced from one sample in a study of Graves' ophthalmopathy and Graves' hyperthyroidism. Amplified material comprised TCR beta CDR3 regions derived from RNA transcripts. HTBI-primed first-round RT-PCR preceded second-round multiplex PCR. MiXCR, applied by TCRdb to the multiplex PCR reads, yields one record per CDR3 protein. The sample lists around 1.1 million distinct CDR3 sequences, approximately 35% seen once, with around 10% in the top ten. Sequenced: peripheral blood or thyroid tissue (not recorded which). The origin of the receptors is an adult man with Graves' hyperthyroidism.

This clonotype was counted a few times. This rearrangement joins TRBV7-3 to TRBJ2-7, with TRBD2 matching 12 bases. The J call may be wrong; the DNA end is better matched by TRBJ2-1. Germline V gene lookup returns CDR1 SGHTA and CDR2 FQGTGA. CDR3 length: 17 residues. The CDR3 DNA sequence: TGTGCCAGCAGCTCGGGGGTACTAGCGGGAGGCTACAATGAGCAGTTCTTC. It is translated as CASSSGVLAGGYNEQFF.

The chain uses TRBV2 and TRBJ2-5, with 11 bases matching TRBD2. V shed 5 bases, J shed 4 bases, and the junction held 12 bases outside the gene matches. CDR3 length: 17 amino acids. Per the germline V gene, CDR1 is SNHLY and CDR2 is FYNNEI. CDR3 sequence reads: CASSFGPLAGESETQYF. The CDR3 DNA is TGTGCCAGCAGTTTTGGACCACTAGCGGGAGAGTCAGAGACCCAGTACTTC.

The CDR3, as DNA: TGTGCCACCAGTGACATAGACAGGGTAAAGGCCGGGGAGCTGTTTTTT. Translation gives CATSDIDRVKAGELFF. The rearrangement uses TRBV24-1 and TRBJ2-2, with 7 nucleotides matching TRBD1. J lost 6 bases, V lost 4 bases, and 10 bases had no gene match. The germline V gene encodes CDR1 KGHDR and CDR2 SFDVKD. The CDR3 sequence is 16 residues long.